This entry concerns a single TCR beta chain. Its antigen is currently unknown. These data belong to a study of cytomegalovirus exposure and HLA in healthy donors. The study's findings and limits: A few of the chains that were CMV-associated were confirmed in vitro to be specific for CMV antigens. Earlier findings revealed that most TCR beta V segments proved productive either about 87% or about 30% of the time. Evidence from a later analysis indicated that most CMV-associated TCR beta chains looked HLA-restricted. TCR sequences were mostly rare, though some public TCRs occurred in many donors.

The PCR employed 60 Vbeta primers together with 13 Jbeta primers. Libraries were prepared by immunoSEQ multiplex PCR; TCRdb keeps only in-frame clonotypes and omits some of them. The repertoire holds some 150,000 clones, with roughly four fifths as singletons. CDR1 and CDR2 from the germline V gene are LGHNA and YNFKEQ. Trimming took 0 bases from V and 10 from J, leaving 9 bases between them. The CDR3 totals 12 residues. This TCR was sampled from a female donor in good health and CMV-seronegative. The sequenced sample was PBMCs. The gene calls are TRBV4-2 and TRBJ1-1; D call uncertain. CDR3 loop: CASSQDRRRAFF. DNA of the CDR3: TGTGCCAGCAGCCAAGACCGGAGGAGAGCTTTCTTT.